The 7 T cell receptor beta chains listed next were all sequenced from one sample in a study of long-term antiretroviral therapy in people with HIV. Runs used v3.0 of the immunoSEQ assay and were done at survey level. Measured with immunoSEQ multiplex PCR; TCRdb has only the in-frame clones, and not every one. The sample holds around 25,000 clones, 87% seen once. The sequences come from unsorted PBMCs, collected 1.8 years before starting antiretroviral therapy. Receptors were obtained from a man aged 45-60 years with HIV.

The chain links TRBV9 to TRBJ2-7; 7 positions match TRBD1. The CDR3 consists of 14 residues. The J segment lost 0 bases and the V segment lost 0 bases, leaving 0 bases of the junction unmatched. Germline CDR1 SGDLS, CDR2 YYNGEE. The CDR3 region has the DNA TGTGCCAGCAGCGTAGGGGACAGCTCCTACGAGCAGTACTTC. This translates into CASSVGDSSYEQYF.

This rearrangement joins TRBV27 to TRBJ2-7; perhaps TRBD2 as D (5 bases). Germline assignment: CDR1 MNHEY and CDR2 SMNVEV (reference sequence). This CDR3 comprises 13 residues. The V end lost 6 bases, the J end lost 6 bases, and 15 bases lay between the germline ends. The CDR3 DNA is TGTGCCAGCAGCCTTAGAGGGTTTGGCGAGCAGTACTTC. Translated, it gives CASSLRGFGEQYF.

The rearrangement joins TRBV5-4 to TRBJ2-5; the D call may be TRBD1 or TRBD2 (5 bases each). This CDR3 has 14 residues. Germline loops: CDR1 SGHNT, CDR2 YYREEE (reference sequence). V was clipped by 4 bases and J by 10 bases, with 20 bases between them. CDR3 sequence: CASSLFLGEVSQYF. In DNA, the CDR3 is TGTGCCAGCAGCCTTTTCCTGGGGGAAGTGAGCCAGTACTTC.

The V and J genes are TRBV19 and TRBJ1-4; no reliable D call. The CDR3 totals 17 residues. Germline V gene sequence: CDR1 LNHDA, CDR2 SQIVND (reference sequence). Trimming shortened V by 4 bases and J by 1 base, and 16 bases separated the two germline ends. The CDR3 DNA is TGTGCCAGTAGTAGAACAGCGCTGTGGGGAACTAATGAAAAACTGTTTTTT. This translates into CASSRTALWGTNEKLFF.

The rearrangement links TRBV2 to TRBJ1-2, with D tentatively TRBD1 (5 bases). Trimming cost V 1 base and J 1 base, with 10 bases left between them. Germline CDR1 and CDR2: SNHLY and FYNNEI. This CDR3 is built from 15 residues. The CDR3 loop reads CASSEGVGGNYGYTF. Written as DNA, the CDR3 is TGTGCCAGCAGTGAAGGGGTCGGGGGTAACTATGGCTACACCTTC.

The chain recombines TRBV27 with TRBJ2-7; TRBD2 is a possible D gene (6 bases). V lost 5 bases and J 2 bases, leaving 13 bases between the germline ends. The CDR3 consists of 14 residues. Per the germline V gene, CDR1 is MNHEY and CDR2 is SMNVEV (reference sequence). DNA of the CDR3: TGTGCCAGCAGTACCATCGGGGGAGCCTACGAGCAGTACTTC. Its protein product is CASSTIGGAYEQYF.

The chain links TRBV29-1 to TRBJ1-2, with 7 positions matching TRBD1. J lost 3 bases, V lost 6 bases, and 10 bases had no gene match. Germline V lookup: CDR1 SQVTM, CDR2 ANQGSEA. The CDR3 has 14 residues. The CDR3, as DNA: TGCAGCGTCGCTAAGGACAGGCGATACTATGGCTACACCTTC. This translates into CSVAKDRRYYGYTF.